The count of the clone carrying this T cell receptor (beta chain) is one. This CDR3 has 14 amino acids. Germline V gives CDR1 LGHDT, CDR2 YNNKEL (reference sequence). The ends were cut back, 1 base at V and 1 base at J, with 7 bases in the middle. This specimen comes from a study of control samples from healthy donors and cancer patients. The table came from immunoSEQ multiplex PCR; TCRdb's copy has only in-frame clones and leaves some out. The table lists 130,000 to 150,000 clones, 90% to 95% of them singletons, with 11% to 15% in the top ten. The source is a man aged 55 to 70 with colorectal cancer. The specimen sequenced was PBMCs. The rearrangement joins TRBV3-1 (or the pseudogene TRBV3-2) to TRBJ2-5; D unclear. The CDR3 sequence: CASSQGSIQETQYF. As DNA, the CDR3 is TGTGCCAGCAGCCAAGGCAGTATCCAAGAGACCCAGTACTTC.